These 12 T cell receptor beta chains originate from one sample sequenced in a study of CXCR3-negative and CXCR3-positive naive CD8 T cells. General study points: The study found more hydrophobic TRB CDR3s in CXCR3-positive naive cells than in CXCR3-negative naive cells.

In preparing the TRB cDNA libraries, 5' RACE with UMI labels was used. Following a re-call of the 5' RACE reads, TCRdb has one entry per CDR3 protein and lacks DNA. Its clone listing holds about 92,000 distinct CDR3 sequences. The antigens for these receptors are not known. The sequenced material came from naive CXCR3+ CD8+ T cells from blood. Subset reported: CD45RO-CCR7+CD27+CD95- naive CD8+ T cells expressing CXCR3 (TNR3+). The source of these receptors is a human donor in good health. Some clones in this sample may be carry-over from other donors' samples.

The chain couples TRBV4-1 to TRBJ2-5; TCRdb's D gene call, TRBD2, goes unchecked for lack of DNA. CDR3 length: 17 residues. Germline V gene sequence: CDR1 MGHRA, CDR2 YSYEKL. The CDR3 loop reads CASSQLVGRPVQETQYF.

The chain recombines TRBV5-1 with TRBJ2-5. This CDR3 is built from 15 residues. Looked up from germline, CDR1 is SGHRS and CDR2 is YFSETQ. The CDR3 sequence is CASSLGRRPQETQYF.

The chain recombines TRBV7-2 with TRBJ2-7; checking the TCRdb D call of TRBD2 is not possible without DNA. Per germline, CDR1 SGHTA and CDR2 FQGNSA. This CDR3 comprises 15 residues. The CDR3 reads CASSLVLAGDYEQYF.

The chain links TRBV9 to TRBJ2-1. The CDR3 has 13 amino acids. In germline, CDR1 is SGDLS, CDR2 YYNGEE. CDR3 protein: CASSVAGSGEQFF.

V and J are TRBV6-4 and TRBJ2-1; TCRdb's assignment of TRBD1 cannot be checked, as there is no DNA. This CDR3 is 12 amino acids long. Looked up from germline, CDR1 is MRHNA and CDR2 is SNTAGT. The CDR3 sequence is CASSDSGDEQFF.

The chain employs TRBV7-2 and TRBJ2-7; TCRdb returns TRBD2, unconfirmable since there is no DNA. This CDR3 region has 15 residues. Germline CDR1 is SGHTA and CDR2 is FQGNSA. The CDR3 spells CASSPLAGGPYEQYF. The full variable domain, in which reference TRBV7-2 and TRBJ2-7 provide the parts outside the CDR3, is GAGVSQSPSNKVTEKGKDVELRCDPISGHTALYWYRQSLGQGLEFLIYFQGNSAPDKSGLPSDRFSAERTGGSVSTLTIQRTQQEDSAVYLCASSPLAGGPYEQYFGPGTRLTVT.

The chain links TRBV28 to TRBJ2-2; TCRdb gives TRBD2 as the D gene, but with no DNA this cannot be confirmed. The CDR3 has 18 residues. CDR1 MDHEN and CDR2 SYDVKM come from the germline V gene. The CDR3 loop is CASSPWREAEPGTGELFF.

The chain's CDR3 is CATSSSGRFYEQYF. The chain has TRBV15 and TRBJ2-7; absent DNA, TCRdb's TRBD2 call cannot be checked. The CDR3 loop spans 14 amino acids. From germline, CDR1 is LNHNV and CDR2 YYDKDF (reference sequence).

This chain uses TRBV20-1 with TRBJ2-7; the D call of TRBD1 rests on TCRdb alone, since no DNA is present to check it. CDR3 size: 17 residues. Germline assignment: CDR1 DFQATT and CDR2 SNEGSKA (reference sequence). CDR3 in amino acids: CSAKALPVGTAPYEQYF.

The chain links TRBV6-2 or TRBV6-3 to TRBJ2-1; TCRdb lists TRBD2, though no DNA is available to test this call. The CDR3 totals 15 residues. Germline CDR1 and CDR2: MNHEY and SVGEGT. The CDR3 protein is CASTSGRGSYNEQFF.

The chain recombines TRBV29-1 with TRBJ2-2; TCRdb's D call of TRBD2 is untestable without DNA. Germline V lookup: CDR1 SQVTM, CDR2 ANQGSEA. This CDR3 comprises 15 residues. This CDR3 is CSVDGGGSGSGELFF.

The chain carries TRBV20-1 and TRBJ2-1. The CDR3 covers 11 residues. Germline CDR1 reads DFQATT; CDR2 reads SNEGSKA (reference sequence). The CDR3 here is CSARRGNEQFF.